Presented here are 6 T cell receptor beta chains from one specimen sequenced in a study of blood T cell repertoires in COVID-19. Sequenced by immunoSEQ multiplex PCR; TCRdb stores in-frame clones only, minus some. The sample records roughly 180,000 clones, approximately 85% being singletons. Sequenced: PBMCs or T cells enriched from blood (not recorded which). The receptors derive from a man aged 35-49 years who had recovered from COVID-19.

The chain links TRBV7-9 to TRBJ2-6, with D perhaps matching TRBD2 (5 bases). V was shortened by 5 bases and J by 0 bases, with 14 bases between the two germline ends. The CDR3 is made up of 17 amino acids. Looked up from germline, CDR1 is SEHNR and CDR2 is FQNEAQ (reference sequence). For the CDR3, the DNA is TGTGCCAGCAGCCCACGGACGGCGGGCTCTGGGGCCAACGTCCTGACTTTC. Translated, it gives CASSPRTAGSGANVLTF.

This chain's CDR3 is CASSQTPTGDGYTF. The DNA of the CDR3 is TGTGCCAGCAGCCAGACCCCGACAGGTGATGGCTACACCTTC. The rearrangement links TRBV16 to TRBJ1-2, with D possibly matching TRBD1 (6 bases). Germline V CDR1 and CDR2: KGHSY, FQNENV. The CDR3 totals 14 residues. V was cut by 3 bases and J by 6 bases, with 14 bases left in between.

The chain links TRBV6-4 to TRBJ2-1, with 7 bases lining up with TRBD1. The V segment lost 5 bases and the J segment 7 bases; nucleotides outside the gene matches: 5. The CDR3 sequence is 13 residues long. Germline V gene lookup returns CDR1 MRHNA and CDR2 SNTAGT. Written as DNA, the CDR3 is TGTGCCAGCAGTAGGACAGGCAATAATGAGCAGTTCTTC. It yields the protein CASSRTGNNEQFF.

J is TRBJ1-5 and V is TRBV25-1; no clear D gene. Germline-derived CDR1 and CDR2 are MGHDK and SYGVNS. The CDR3 contains 15 residues. The V and J ends lost 5 bases and 4 bases respectively, with 15 bases between them. CDR3 in amino acids: CASSLSASGNQPQHF. CDR3 nucleotides: TGTGCCAGCAGTTTGTCAGCTTCGGGGAATCAGCCCCAGCATTTT.

The chain joins TRBV9 to TRBJ1-1, with 9 bases lining up with TRBD1. J lost 11 bases, V lost 3 bases, and 14 bases had no gene match. Germline assignment: CDR1 SGDLS and CDR2 YYNGEE. The CDR3 is made up of 15 amino acids. The CDR3 spells CASSGSWDREFDAFF. In DNA form, the CDR3 reads TGTGCCAGCAGCGGAAGCTGGGACAGGGAATTTGATGCTTTCTTT.

V gene TRBV5-1 combines with J gene TRBJ2-1, with 7 positions matching TRBD2. The CDR3 is 14 residues long. CDR1 and CDR2 (germline): SGHRS, YFSETQ. Trimming at V came to 4 bases and at J to 5 bases, leaving 6 bases not matched to a gene. The CDR3 bases are TGCGCCAGCAGCGCCGGGGGGATTAACAATGAGCAGTTCTTC. It translates to CASSAGGINNEQFF.